The present TCR beta chain was sequenced within a study of response to subunit inactivated influenza vaccine. Germline CDR1 SGHKS, CDR2 YYEKEE (reference sequence). V lost 0 bases, J lost 5 bases, and 2 bases stayed unmatched. This CDR3 region has 14 residues. TCRdb re-analysed the RT-PCR reads in MiXCR, keeping a single row per CDR3 protein. The sample includes approximately 500,000 distinct CDR3 sequences, under 30% seen only once; the top ten take approximately 2.9%. This clonotype was found a few times. These data also featured in a second study, about T cells expressing NK-cell markers. According to that study: Synthesis of TCR beta cDNA relied on 5'RACE template switching carrying UMIs. Obtained from sorted CD3+CD56+NKG2C+, CD3+CD56+NKG2C- and CD3+CD56-NKG2C+ T cells were the TCR beta repertoires. The contribution of dominant NKG2C+ clonotypes to CD8+ T cells in about six donors was roughly 1.0-7.5%.

The sample here was CD4+ T cells sorted from PBMCs, taken about 13 days after vaccination. The source of this sequence is a man over 45 who received an inactivated influenza vaccine. The chain joins TRBV5-5 to TRBJ1-5; TRBD1 aligns across 7 bases. In DNA form, the CDR3 reads TGTGCCAGCAGCTTGGTAGGGACAGATCAGCCCCAGCATTTT. Protein sequence: CASSLVGTDQPQHF.